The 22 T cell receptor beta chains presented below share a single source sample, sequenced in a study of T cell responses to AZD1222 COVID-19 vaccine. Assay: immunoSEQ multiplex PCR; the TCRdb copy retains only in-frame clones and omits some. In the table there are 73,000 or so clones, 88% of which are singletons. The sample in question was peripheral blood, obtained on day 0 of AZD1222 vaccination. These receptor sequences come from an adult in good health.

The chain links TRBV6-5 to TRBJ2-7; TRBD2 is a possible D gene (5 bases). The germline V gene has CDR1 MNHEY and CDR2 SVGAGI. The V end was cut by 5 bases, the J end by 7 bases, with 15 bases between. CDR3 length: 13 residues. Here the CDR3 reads CASSPPADEEQYF. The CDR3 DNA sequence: TGTGCCAGCAGTCCTCCAGCGGATGAGGAGCAGTACTTC.

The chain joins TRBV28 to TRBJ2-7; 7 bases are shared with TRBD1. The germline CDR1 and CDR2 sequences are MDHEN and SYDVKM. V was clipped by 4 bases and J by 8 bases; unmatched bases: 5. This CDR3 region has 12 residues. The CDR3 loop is CASSSYRGQQYF. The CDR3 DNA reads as TGTGCCAGCAGTTCCTACAGGGGACAGCAGTACTTC.

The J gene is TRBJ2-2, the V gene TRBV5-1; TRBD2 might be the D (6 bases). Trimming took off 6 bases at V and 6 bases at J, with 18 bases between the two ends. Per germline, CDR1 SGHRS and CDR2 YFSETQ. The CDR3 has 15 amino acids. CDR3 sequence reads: CASNSFASASGELFF. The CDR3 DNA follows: TGCGCCAGCAACTCATTTGCTAGCGCCTCCGGGGAGCTGTTTTTT.

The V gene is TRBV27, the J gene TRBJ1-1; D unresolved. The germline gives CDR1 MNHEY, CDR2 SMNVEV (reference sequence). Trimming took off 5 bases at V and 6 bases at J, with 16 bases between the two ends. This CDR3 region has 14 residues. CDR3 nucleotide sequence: TGTGCCAGCAGTCCTCCCGACGGGTACGCTGAAGCTTTCTTT. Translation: CASSPPDGYAEAFF.

The CDR3 nucleotides read TGCGCCAGCAGCCAGGGGACAGGGACCTACAATGAGCAGTTCTTC. It is translated as CASSQGTGTYNEQFF. This rearrangement joins TRBV5-1 to TRBJ2-1; TRBD1 aligns across 9 bases. CDR1 is SGHRS, CDR2 YFSETQ, per germline. The CDR3 sequence is 15 residues long. The V gene end was trimmed by 4 bases and the J gene end by 2 bases; junction bases not matched to a gene: 4.

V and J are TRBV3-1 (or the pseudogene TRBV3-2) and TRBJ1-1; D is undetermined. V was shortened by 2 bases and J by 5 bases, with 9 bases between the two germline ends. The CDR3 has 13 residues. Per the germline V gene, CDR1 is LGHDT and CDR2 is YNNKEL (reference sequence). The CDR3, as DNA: TGTGCCAGCAGCCAATACCGGGAGACTGAAGCTTTCTTT. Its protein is CASSQYRETEAFF.

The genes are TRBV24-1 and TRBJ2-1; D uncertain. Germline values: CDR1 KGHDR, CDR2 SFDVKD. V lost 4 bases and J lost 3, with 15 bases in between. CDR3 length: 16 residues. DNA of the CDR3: TGTGCCACCAGTGAGAGTTCGACGGGTGACTACAATGAGCAGTTCTTC. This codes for CATSESSTGDYNEQFF.

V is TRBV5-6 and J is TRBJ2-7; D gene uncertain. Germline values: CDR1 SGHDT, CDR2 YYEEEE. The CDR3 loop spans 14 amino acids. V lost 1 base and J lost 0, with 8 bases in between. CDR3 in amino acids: CASSLSTSSYEQYF. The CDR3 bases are TGTGCCAGCAGCTTGTCTACGAGCTCCTACGAGCAGTACTTC.

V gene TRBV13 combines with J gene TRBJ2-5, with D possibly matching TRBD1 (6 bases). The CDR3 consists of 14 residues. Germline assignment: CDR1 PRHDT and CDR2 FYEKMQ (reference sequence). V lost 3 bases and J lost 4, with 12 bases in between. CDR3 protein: CASSFEQGIETQYF. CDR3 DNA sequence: TGTGCCAGCAGCTTTGAACAGGGTATAGAGACCCAGTACTTC.

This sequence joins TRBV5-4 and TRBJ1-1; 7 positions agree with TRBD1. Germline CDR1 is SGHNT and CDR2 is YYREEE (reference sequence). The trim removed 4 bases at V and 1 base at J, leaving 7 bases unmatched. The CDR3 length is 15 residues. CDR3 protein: CASSLPGQENTEAFF. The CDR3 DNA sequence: TGTGCCAGCAGCCTCCCTGGACAGGAGAACACTGAAGCTTTCTTT.

CDR3 sequence: CASSKEGRPYEQYF. The CDR3 coding sequence is TGTGCCAGCAGCAAAGAGGGCAGGCCCTACGAGCAGTACTTC. V usage is TRBV21-1 and J usage is TRBJ2-7. TRBV21-1 corresponds to a pseudogene. The CDR3 totals 14 residues.

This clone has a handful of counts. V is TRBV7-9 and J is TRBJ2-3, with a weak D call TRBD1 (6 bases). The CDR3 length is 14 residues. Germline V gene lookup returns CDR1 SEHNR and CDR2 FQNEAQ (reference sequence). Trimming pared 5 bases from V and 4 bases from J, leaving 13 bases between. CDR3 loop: CASSPDRWSDTQYF. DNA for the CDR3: TGTGCCAGCAGCCCTGACAGGTGGTCAGATACGCAGTATTTT.

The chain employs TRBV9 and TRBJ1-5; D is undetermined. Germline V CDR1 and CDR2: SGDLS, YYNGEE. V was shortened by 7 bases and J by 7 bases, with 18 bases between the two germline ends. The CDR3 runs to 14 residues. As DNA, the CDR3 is TGTGCCAGCTCCGGCCCCGGAGTTGAACAGCCCCAGCATTTT. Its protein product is CASSGPGVEQPQHF.

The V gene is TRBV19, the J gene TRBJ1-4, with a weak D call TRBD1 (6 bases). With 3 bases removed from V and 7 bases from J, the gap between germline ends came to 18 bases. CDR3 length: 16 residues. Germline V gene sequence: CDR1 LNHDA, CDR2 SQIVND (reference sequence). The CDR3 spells CASSMTWGGQSEKLFF. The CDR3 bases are TGTGCCAGTAGTATGACCTGGGGGGGCCAGAGTGAAAAACTGTTTTTT.

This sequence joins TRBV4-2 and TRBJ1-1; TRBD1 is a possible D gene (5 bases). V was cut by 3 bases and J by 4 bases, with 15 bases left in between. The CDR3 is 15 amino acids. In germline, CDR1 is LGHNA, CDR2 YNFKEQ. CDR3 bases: TGTGCCAGCAGCCAGCTACAGGTCCAGGGCACTGAAGCTTTCTTT. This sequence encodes CASSQLQVQGTEAFF.

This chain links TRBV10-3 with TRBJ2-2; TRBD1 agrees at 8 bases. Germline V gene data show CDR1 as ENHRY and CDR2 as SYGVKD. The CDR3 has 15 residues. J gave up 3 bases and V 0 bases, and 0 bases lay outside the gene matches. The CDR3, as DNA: TGTGCCATCAGTGAGTCGGGACAGGACACCGGGGAGCTGTTTTTT. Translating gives CAISESGQDTGELFF.

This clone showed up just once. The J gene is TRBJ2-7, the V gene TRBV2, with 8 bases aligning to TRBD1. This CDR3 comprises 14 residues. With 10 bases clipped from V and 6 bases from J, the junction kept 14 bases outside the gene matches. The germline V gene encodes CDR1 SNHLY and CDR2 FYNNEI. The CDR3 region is CAIVKGQGLREQYF. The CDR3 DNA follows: TGTGCCATCGTAAAAGGACAGGGACTTCGCGAGCAGTACTTC.

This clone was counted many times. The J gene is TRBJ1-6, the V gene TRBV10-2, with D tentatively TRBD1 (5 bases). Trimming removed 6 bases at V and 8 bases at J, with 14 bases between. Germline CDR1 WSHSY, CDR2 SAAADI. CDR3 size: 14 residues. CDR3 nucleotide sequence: TGCGCCAGCAGATCGGGGGAGGGTGATTCACCCCTCCACTTT. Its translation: CASRSGEGDSPLHF.

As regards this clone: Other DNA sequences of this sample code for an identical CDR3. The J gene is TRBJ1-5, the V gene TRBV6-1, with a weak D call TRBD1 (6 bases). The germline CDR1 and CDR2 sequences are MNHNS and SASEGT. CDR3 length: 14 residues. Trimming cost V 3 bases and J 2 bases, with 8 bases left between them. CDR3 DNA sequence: TGTGCCAGCAGTGAGTGGACAGGCAATCAGCCCCAGCATTTT. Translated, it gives CASSEWTGNQPQHF.

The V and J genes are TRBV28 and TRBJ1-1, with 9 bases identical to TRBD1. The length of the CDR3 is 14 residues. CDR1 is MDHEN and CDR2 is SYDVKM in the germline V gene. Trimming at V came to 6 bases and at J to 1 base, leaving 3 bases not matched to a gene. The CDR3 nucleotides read TGTGCCAGCAGGCTGGACAGGGGGAACACTGAAGCTTTCTTT. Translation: CASRLDRGNTEAFF.

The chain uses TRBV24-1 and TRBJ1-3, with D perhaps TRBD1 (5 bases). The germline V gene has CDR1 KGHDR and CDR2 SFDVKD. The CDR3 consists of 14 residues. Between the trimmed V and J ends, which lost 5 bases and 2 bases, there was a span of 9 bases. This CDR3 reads CATSAPGTGNTIYF. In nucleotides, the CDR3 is TGTGCCACCAGTGCCCCAGGGACTGGAAACACCATATATTTT.

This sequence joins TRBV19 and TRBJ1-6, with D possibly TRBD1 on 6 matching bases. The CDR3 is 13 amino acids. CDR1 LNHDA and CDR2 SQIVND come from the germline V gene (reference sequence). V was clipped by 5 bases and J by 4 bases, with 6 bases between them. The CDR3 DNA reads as TGTGCCAGTAGTCAGGGGTATAATTCACCCCTCCACTTT. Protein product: CASSQGYNSPLHF.